These 26 T cell receptor beta chains were sequenced from one sample in a study of identical twins. TCRdb reprocessed the 5' RACE reads via MiXCR and lists one record per CDR3 protein. This table has about 1.7 million distinct CDR3 sequences, less than 35% appearing once. Sequences were obtained from cord blood. These receptor sequences come from a newborn girl in good health.

The rearrangement joins TRBV5-5 to TRBJ2-2; 8 positions match TRBD2. V trimming: 0 bases; J trimming: 0 bases; junction bases outside the gene matches: 1. This CDR3 is 16 amino acids long. CDR1 is SGHKS, CDR2 YYEKEE, per germline (reference sequence). CDR3 sequence (DNA): TGTGCCAGCAGCTTGGGCGGGAGGACGAACACCGGGGAGCTGTTTTTT. Amino acids: CASSLGGRTNTGELFF.

The chain carries TRBV6-6 and TRBJ2-1; no definite D call. The V and J ends lost 3 bases and 2 bases respectively, with 14 bases between them. CDR3 length equals 16 residues. Germline values: CDR1 MNHNY, CDR2 SVGAGI (reference sequence). The CDR3 spells CASSYSAHIPYNEQFF. CDR3 DNA: TGTGCCAGCAGTTATTCAGCCCATATACCCTACAATGAGCAGTTCTTC.

The chain links TRBV4-2 to TRBJ1-2; D is uncertain. This CDR3 region has 13 residues. Germline V gene lookup returns CDR1 LGHNA and CDR2 YNFKEQ. V lost 0 bases, J lost 5 bases, and 7 bases lay in between. The CDR3 spells CASSQDTRYGYTF. The CDR3 nucleotides are TGTGCCAGCAGCCAAGATACGCGGTATGGCTACACCTTC.

The V gene is TRBV2, the J gene TRBJ2-1; TRBD2 aligns across 10 bases. Unmatched junction bases numbered 4, after V lost 2 bases and J lost 6 bases. Germline assignment: CDR1 SNHLY and CDR2 FYNNEI. CDR3 length equals 15 residues. The CDR3, as DNA: TGTGCCAGCAGTGAACCTAGCGGGGGCCGCAATGAGCAGTTCTTC. This gives the protein CASSEPSGGRNEQFF.

V gene TRBV27 combines with J gene TRBJ2-3, with 10 positions matching TRBD2. The V gene's germline CDR1 is MNHEY and CDR2 SMNVEV (reference sequence). The CDR3 is made up of 19 amino acids. With 0 bases clipped from V and 4 bases from J, the junction kept 13 bases outside the gene matches. CDR3 coding DNA: TGTGCCAGCAGTTTATCCCGACGGACTAGCGGTTCGAGGGCAGATACGCAGTATTTT. It translates to CASSLSRRTSGSRADTQYF.

J is TRBJ2-1 and V is TRBV24-1, with D unresolved. The CDR3 loop spans 17 amino acids. Trimming removed 0 bases at V and 4 bases at J, with 15 bases between. Germline CDR1 KGHDR, CDR2 SFDVKD. The chain's CDR3 is CATSDLGGEEGYNEQFF. The CDR3 DNA follows: TGTGCCACCAGTGATTTGGGTGGGGAAGAAGGATACAATGAGCAGTTCTTC.

The chain joins TRBV3-1 to TRBJ1-6; D is unclear. Germline assignment: CDR1 LGHDT and CDR2 YNNKEL (reference sequence). The CDR3 length is 10 residues. Trimming took 8 bases from V and 14 from J, leaving 10 bases between them. The CDR3 loop reads CASAGWTLHF. The DNA for the CDR3 is TGTGCCAGCGCGGGGTGGACCCTCCACTTT. Full variable domain (rest looked up from reference TRBV3-1 and TRBJ1-6): DTAVSQTPKYLVTQMGNDKSIKCEQNLGHDTMYWYKQDSKKFLKIMFSYNNKELIINETVPNRFSPKSPDKAHLNLHINSLELGDSAVYFCASAGWTLHFGNGTRLTVT.

This clonotype turned up a few times. The chain has TRBV3-1 and TRBJ2-7; 8 nucleotides agree with TRBD1. The J segment lost 3 bases and the V segment lost 7 bases, leaving 8 bases of the junction unmatched. CDR3 length: 14 residues. The germline V gene has CDR1 LGHDT and CDR2 YNNKEL (reference sequence). The CDR3 region is CASTRQGKNYEQYF. CDR3 in DNA: TGTGCCAGCACCCGACAGGGGAAGAACTACGAGCAGTACTTC.

This clonotype occurred a few times. The genes are TRBV27 and TRBJ2-1, with D possibly TRBD2 on 6 matching bases. With 1 base removed from V and 7 bases from J, the gap between germline ends came to 14 bases. The CDR3 contains 15 residues. Germline CDR1 and CDR2: MNHEY and SMNVEV (reference sequence). This CDR3 reads CASSLYIGSGNEQFF. In DNA form, the CDR3 reads TGTGCCAGCAGTTTATACATCGGGAGTGGGAATGAGCAGTTCTTC.

Notes on this clonotype: This may come from a read error, since a much larger clone is one base off. The rearrangement joins TRBV3-1 to TRBJ2-1, with D unresolved. The V end was cut by 3 bases, the J end by 11 bases, with 8 bases between. From germline, CDR1 is LGHDT and CDR2 YNNKEL (reference sequence). This CDR3 is 11 amino acids long. Written as DNA, the CDR3 is TGTGCCAGCAGCCACCAGGAAAAGCAGTTCTTC. As protein: CASSHQEKQFF.

This chain uses TRBV24-1 with TRBJ2-2; a weak D match, TRBD2 (6 bases). The CDR3 covers 14 residues. Germline CDR1 and CDR2: KGHDR and SFDVKD. With 9 bases removed from V and 0 bases from J, the gap between germline ends came to 10 bases. CDR3 amino acids: CATSGGSNTGELFF. The CDR3 nucleotides are TGTGCCACCTCAGGAGGGTCGAACACCGGGGAGCTGTTTTTT.

J is TRBJ2-5 and V is TRBV30; D call uncertain. Trimming cost V 5 bases and J 5 bases, with 12 bases left between them. Per the germline V gene, CDR1 is GTSNPN and CDR2 is SVGIG (reference sequence). The CDR3 consists of 12 residues. The DNA for the CDR3 is TGTGCCTGGGCCATAAACCCCGAGACCCAGTACTTC. Translating it yields CAWAINPETQYF.

This clonotype appeared a few times. The chain couples TRBV7-9 to TRBJ2-7, with TRBD1 as a possible D gene (6 bases). V shed 3 bases and J shed 1 base, with 16 bases lying between them. Germline-derived CDR1 and CDR2 are SEHNR and FQNEAQ (reference sequence). This CDR3 has 16 residues. CDR3 sequence reads: CASSFPRDTYSYEQYF. The CDR3 DNA follows: TGTGCCAGCAGCTTCCCCCGGGACACATATTCCTACGAGCAGTACTTC.

In this sample, this clonotype turned up a few times. This sequence joins TRBV29-1 and TRBJ2-5, with 8 positions matching TRBD2. CDR3 size: 13 residues. Germline V gives CDR1 SQVTM, CDR2 ANQGSEA. J was trimmed by 4 bases and V by 4 bases; bases with no gene match: 5. Here the CDR3 reads CSVVTGGVETQYF. The CDR3, as DNA: TGCAGCGTTGTGACGGGGGGGGTAGAGACCCAGTACTTC.

With respect to this clonotype: One junction end does not reproduce the germline sequence, and a read error may be involved. The rearrangement uses TRBV11-3 and TRBJ2-1; D is uncertain. This CDR3 has 13 amino acids. CDR1 is SGHNT and CDR2 is YENEEA in the germline V gene. CDR3 region: CASSLVSCNEQFF. In nucleotides, the CDR3 is TGTGCCAGCAGCTTGGTGTCCTGCAATGAGCAGTTCTTC. Full variable domain (outside the CDR3, taken from reference TRBV11-3 and TRBJ2-1): EAGVVQSPRYKIIEKKQPVAFWCNPISGHNTLYWYLQNLGQGPELLIRYENEEAVDDSQLPKDRFSAERLKGVDSTLKIQPAELGDSAVYLCASSLVSCNEQFFGPGTRLTVL.

V usage is TRBV5-6 and J usage is TRBJ2-7; D may match TRBD1 or TRBD2 (5 bases each). V was cut by 4 bases and J by 1 base, with 15 bases left in between. From germline, CDR1 is SGHDT and CDR2 YYEEEE. The CDR3 is 15 amino acids. CDR3 region: CASSPAPGPSYEQYF. CDR3 coding DNA: TGTGCCAGCAGCCCCGCGCCGGGGCCTTCCTACGAGCAGTACTTC.

The chain couples TRBV30 to TRBJ2-6, with D uncertain. V dropped 1 base and J dropped 0 bases, with 16 bases sitting between them. This CDR3 comprises 18 residues. The germline V gene has CDR1 GTSNPN and CDR2 SVGIG (reference sequence). CDR3 sequence: CAWSAVAWAVSGANVLTF. The CDR3 nucleotides are TGTGCCTGGAGTGCGGTAGCTTGGGCCGTCTCTGGGGCCAACGTCCTGACTTTC. The entire variable domain, with the rest obtained from reference TRBV30 and TRBJ2-6, is as follows: SQTIHQWPATLVQPVGSPLSLECTVEGTSNPNLYWYRQAAGRGLQLLFYSVGIGQISSEVPQNLSASRPQDRQFILSSKKLLLSDSGFYLCAWSAVAWAVSGANVLTFGAGSRLTVL.

V usage is TRBV5-1 and J usage is TRBJ2-5; D is possibly TRBD1 (6 bases). The ends were cut back, 0 bases at V and 2 bases at J, with 14 bases in the middle. The germline gives CDR1 SGHRS, CDR2 YFSETQ. This CDR3 comprises 16 residues. CDR3 loop: CASSLGPQGRQETQYF. In nucleotides, the CDR3 is TGCGCCAGCAGCTTGGGCCCACAGGGTAGGCAAGAGACCCAGTACTTC.

This chain links TRBV4-2 with TRBJ2-4, with TRBD2 identical over 7 bases. The DNA end is more similar to TRBJ2-5, so the J call may be wrong. The CDR3 is made up of 15 amino acids. Germline V gives CDR1 LGHNA, CDR2 YNFKEQ. The CDR3 sequence: CASSQGGGGGETQYF. As DNA, the CDR3 is TGTGCCAGCAGCCAAGGTGGCGGGGGAGGGGAGACCCAGTACTTC.

J is TRBJ2-1 and V is TRBV5-1, with TRBD2 identical over 9 bases. The CDR3 covers 15 residues. The trim removed 0 bases at V and 7 bases at J, leaving 5 bases unmatched. CDR1 is SGHRS and CDR2 is YFSETQ in the germline V gene. The DNA of the CDR3 is TGCGCCAGCAGCTTGGTCCAAACTAGCGGGAATGAGCAGTTCTTC. Translation gives CASSLVQTSGNEQFF.

The chain has TRBV4-2 and TRBJ1-4; D unclear. There are 18 residues in the CDR3. Trimming removed 0 bases from V and 0 bases from J, with 14 bases in between. Germline V lookup: CDR1 LGHNA, CDR2 YNFKEQ. The CDR3 region is CASSQEWAAAATNEKLFF. The DNA of the CDR3 is TGTGCCAGCAGCCAAGAGTGGGCGGCCGCTGCAACTAATGAAAAACTGTTTTTT.

This clonotype occurred a few times. The chain couples TRBV6-1 to TRBJ1-5, with D uncertain. Germline V gene data show CDR1 as MNHNS and CDR2 as SASEGT. V lost 0 bases, J lost 3 bases, and 9 bases lay in between. The CDR3 sequence is 15 residues long. This chain's CDR3 is CASSEAGRPNQPQHF. The CDR3 DNA sequence: TGTGCCAGCAGTGAAGCCGGACGCCCCAATCAGCCCCAGCATTTT.

This clonotype was counted a few times. This chain uses TRBV13 with TRBJ2-5; D perhaps matches TRBD2 (6 bases). This CDR3 region has 14 residues. V was pared by 1 base and J by 3 bases, with 9 bases between. Germline V gene data show CDR1 as PRHDT and CDR2 as FYEKMQ (reference sequence). CDR3: CASSLVEGEETQYF. CDR3 sequence (DNA): TGTGCCAGCAGCTTAGTGGAGGGAGAAGAGACCCAGTACTTC.

The chain links TRBV11-1 to TRBJ1-2; no reliable D call. Per the germline V gene, CDR1 is SGHAT and CDR2 is FQDESV (reference sequence). V lost 5 bases, J lost 8 bases, and 12 bases lay in between. CDR3 length: 12 amino acids. CDR3 coding DNA: TGTGCCAGCAGCGCCCCAGGCGGCGGCTACACCTTC. It translates to CASSAPGGGYTF.

The chain has TRBV5-6 and TRBJ1-1; 10 nucleotides line up with TRBD1. Trimming removed 4 bases from V and 3 bases from J; junction bases left unmatched: 9. This CDR3 is 16 amino acids long. Germline CDR1 is SGHDT and CDR2 is YYEEEE. The CDR3 region has the DNA TGTGCCAGCAGCCGGCGGGACAGGGGTAGGGACACTGAAGCTTTCTTT. Translation gives CASSRRDRGRDTEAFF.

This clonotype is a singleton in its sample. This sequence joins TRBV5-1 and TRBJ1-3, with 8 bases aligning to TRBD1. Germline V gene lookup returns CDR1 SGHRS and CDR2 YFSETQ. After removal of 0 bases from V and 4 bases from J, the junction contained 12 bases not matched to a gene. The CDR3 sequence is 18 residues long. DNA of the CDR3: TGCGCCAGCAGCTTGGAAAACAGAGCCAGGGGGCCAGGAAACACCATATATTTT. Translated: CASSLENRARGPGNTIYF. Based on the CDR3 plus reference TRBV5-1 and TRBJ1-3, the full variable domain is KAGVTQTPRYLIKTRGQQVTLSCSPISGHRSVSWYQQTPGQGLQFLFEYFSETQRNKGNFPGRFSGRQFSNSRSEMNVSTLELGDSALYLCASSLENRARGPGNTIYFGEGSWLTVV.